This T cell receptor beta chain was captured in a study of T cell responses to AZD1222 COVID-19 vaccine (dated by TCRdb to the early 2020s). A note on the overall study: TCR sequencing covered over 230 trial participants: approximately 200 given two doses of AZD1222 and 26 given two doses of MenACWY control vaccine. Trial participants were enrolled by age into subgroups of 18-55, 56-69 and 70-plus years, and around 150, 28 and 57 TCR-sequenced participants, respectively, were included in these subgroups. The investigation overall reported the following: Reportedly, close to half of the unique spike-specific TCRs recognized epitopes lying outside the regions that are mutated in the B.1.351 and B.1.1.7 variants. Participants were mostly white British and included more females than males, and it was suggested by the authors that clonal diversity may have been underestimated. The 56-69-year group was small, and its depth increase did not reach significance, likely because of low power. Because no samples from the day 14 peak response were available, repertoires could be characterized only after the peak T cell response. A significant rise in spike-specific TCR breadth and depth was observed after two AZD1222 doses relative to day 0 and relative to MenACWY recipients. Only a handful of AZD1222 recipients were SARS-CoV-2 seropositive at baseline, limiting conclusions about previously exposed vaccinees. CD4 TCRs associated with the vaccine covered the entire spike protein, and the dominant responses were in regions 160-218 and 743-854.

From the germline V gene, CDR1 is MNHEY and CDR2 is SVGAGI. V drops 6 bases and J drops 7 bases, leaving 12 bases in between. The CDR3 goes from the cysteine to the phenylalanine over 12 residues. Only the CDR3 part of the read is kept: 36 bases, read in frame from the first base. The CDR3 regions of human TCRbeta chains were analyzed by immunosequencing. Per the source publication's procedure: TCRs in the repertoires were matched against a reference library of SARS-CoV-2-specific TCRs that had been generated with the MIRA antigen-specificity platform. Breadth meant the fraction of unique TCRs that were SARS-CoV-2-associated, whereas depth meant the fraction of total T cells that were SARS-CoV-2-associated. Each spike-specific TCR was assigned to its reactive spike region and to a CD4 or CD8 class using the MIRA data. Log10-transformed breadth and depth values were compared by one-way ANOVA with Sidak's multiple comparisons tests. TCRdb holds this immuneACCESS table with in-frame rearrangements only. Some clones are missing; in checked studies, unresolved V genes explain under half, and the rest has no known cause. That table is the source of V, J and clone size, and D and trimming were worked out from the DNA. The sample profile shows some 150,000 clones; about nine tenths of them were found once. About 1.8% of the sample is in the top ten clones.

The time point label corresponds to: about 28 days (+/-7) after the second vaccine dose. AZD1222 recipients whose second dose came at about 4 weeks and those whose second dose came at about 12 weeks were combined into one group, since spike-specific TCR depth and breadth did not differ between the two schedules. Vaccinee samples came from UK trials COV001 and COV002, including a single-blind randomized controlled phase 2/3 trial of AZD1222 (ChAdOx1 nCoV-19) in healthy adults. For TCRbeta chain sequencing, PBMC samples were collected from trial participants at day 0 and at day 28 after the second dose. Worth noting for this clone: Its recognized antigen is unknown. Base quality data are lacking; no much larger clone is found one base away.

The material was peripheral blood, obtained 28 days after the second AZD1222 dose. This receptor was taken from an adult who received the AZD1222 COVID-19 vaccine. The receptor chain draws on TRBV6-5 and TRBJ1-1; the D gene identity is not certain. CDR3 loop: CASSPHGNEAFF. The sequenced DNA is TGTGCCAGCAGCCCCCACGGTAATGAAGCTTTCTTT.